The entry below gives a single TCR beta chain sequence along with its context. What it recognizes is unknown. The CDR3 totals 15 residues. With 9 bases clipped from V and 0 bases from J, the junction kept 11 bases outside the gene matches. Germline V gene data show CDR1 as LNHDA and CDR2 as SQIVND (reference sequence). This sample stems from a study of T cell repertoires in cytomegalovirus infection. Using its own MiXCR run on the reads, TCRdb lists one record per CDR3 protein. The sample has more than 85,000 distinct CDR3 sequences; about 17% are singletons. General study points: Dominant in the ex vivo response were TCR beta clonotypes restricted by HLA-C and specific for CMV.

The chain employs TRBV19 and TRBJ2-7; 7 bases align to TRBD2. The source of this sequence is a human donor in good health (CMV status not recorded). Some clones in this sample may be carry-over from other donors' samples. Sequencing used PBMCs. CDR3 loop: CARTLRGSLSYEQYF. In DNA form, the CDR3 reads TGTGCCAGAACACTGCGGGGGTCCCTCTCCTACGAGCAGTACTTC.